The sequence of this T cell receptor (beta chain) was determined in a study of shared clonotypes between healthy human individuals. Every one of the donors was a Caucasian adult that lived in Nashville, Tennessee. General observations from the study: The four-donor shared clonotypes exceeded non-shared clonotypes in generation probability, with non-shared ones scoring lower.

Libraries were prepared by immunoSEQ multiplex PCR; TCRdb keeps only in-frame clonotypes and omits some of them. The sample includes about 2.4 million clones, roughly 93% seen only once; the top ten take approximately 0.36%. The V gene's germline CDR1 is MGHRA and CDR2 YSYEKL. V gave up 2 bases and J gave up 3 bases, with 17 bases separating them. The CDR3 extends over 17 amino acids. Notes on this clone: Its antigen remains unidentified.

The specimen was naive CD4+ T cells from PBMCs. Subset denoted: CD45RA+ positively selected. The chain is built from TRBV4-1 and TRBJ2-1; possibly TRBD2 for D (5 bases). This clonotype was obtained from a man aged 18 to 29 in good health. Some clones in this sample may be carry-over from other donors' samples. The CDR3 spells CASSQILGLRLYNEQFF. In nucleotides, the CDR3 is TGCGCCAGCAGCCAAATCCTAGGACTCCGACTCTACAATGAGCAGTTCTTC.